This TCR beta chain emerged from a study of cytomegalovirus exposure and HLA in healthy donors. PCR primers comprised 60 Vbeta and 13 Jbeta primers. Method: immunoSEQ multiplex PCR; TCRdb's copy keeps in-frame clones and lacks some. Here the sample spans about 210,000 clones, 75% to 85% being singletons. Germline-derived CDR1 and CDR2 are LGHNA and YNFKEQ. This CDR3 spans 16 amino acids. Losses at the gene ends were 0 bases for V and 7 bases for J; bases not matched to a gene: 7. The TCR originated in a woman aged 25 to 39 in good health and CMV-seropositive. Material for sequencing was PBMCs. V is TRBV4-2 and J is TRBJ2-1, with 9 bases aligning to TRBD2. CDR3 amino acids: CASSQDGLAGRNEQFF. The CDR3 DNA reads as TGTGCCAGCAGCCAAGATGGGCTAGCGGGGAGAAATGAGCAGTTCTTC.